A selection of T cell receptor beta chains follows, all from one sample in a study of blood T cell repertoires in COVID-19. Clones were read by immunoSEQ multiplex PCR, and TCRdb kept only the in-frame ones, dropping some. The table records around 150,000 clones, approximately 80% of them present only once. Sequencing used peripheral blood. Source of these receptors: a human donor in a cohort sampled during active COVID-19. CDR3s include the opening cysteine and the closing phenylalanine or tryptophan. A D gene is named only where the DNA matches it firmly. Clone size is shown for a subset of rows, as once, few, many or a class of expanded clone.

D | J | size | V | CDR3 | DNA
. | TRBJ1-1 | once | TRBV19 | CASSEAGSTEAFF | TGTGCCAGTAGTGAAGCGGGGAGCACTGAAGCTTTCTTT
TRBD2 | TRBJ2-7 | . | TRBV6-5 | CASSYRGASGIYEQYF | TGTGCCAGCAGTTACCGGGGGGCTAGCGGGATCTACGAGCAGTACTTC
. | TRBJ1-6 | . | TRBV7-8 | CASSYQGYNSPLHF | TGTGCCAGCTCATACCAGGGATATAATTCACCCCTCCACTTT
TRBD2 | TRBJ2-7 | . | TRBV7-3 | CASSSGLAGDEQYF | TGTGCCAGCAGCTCCGGACTAGCGGGGGACGAGCAGTACTTC
. | TRBJ2-7 | . | TRBV4-3 | CASSQGPRGEQYF | TGCGCCAGCAGCCAAGGGCCCAGGGGAGAGCAGTACTTC
TRBD2 | TRBJ2-1 | . | TRBV5-1 | CASSLSLGGLAHRNEQFF | TGCGCCAGCAGCCTCTCTCTGGGGGGACTAGCCCATAGGAATGAGCAGTTCTTC
. | TRBJ1-1 | few | TRBV7-9 | CASSLPGRTEAFF | TGTGCCAGCAGCTTACCAGGGAGGACTGAAGCTTTCTTT
TRBD1 | TRBJ2-7 | . | TRBV7-8 | CASSSLRTGYEQYF | TGTGCCAGCAGCTCGCTGCGGACAGGGTACGAGCAGTACTTC
. | TRBJ1-5 | . | TRBV10-2 | CASSGGEGQPQHF | TGCGCCAGCAGTGGGGGCGAAGGACAGCCCCAGCATTTT
TRBD2 | TRBJ2-1 | few | TRBV9 | CASSVGNGLAEDNEQFF | TGTGCCAGCAGCGTAGGAAACGGACTAGCGGAGGACAATGAGCAGTTCTTC
TRBD2 | TRBJ2-5 | . | TRBV2 | CASSVLAGTGNGETQYF | TGTGCCAGCAGTGTACTAGCGGGTACAGGGAATGGAGAGACCCAGTACTTC
. | TRBJ2-5 | . | TRBV28 | CASSGDKETQYF | TGTGCCAGCAGTGGGGACAAAGAGACCCAGTACTTC
. | TRBJ1-6 | . | TRBV19 | CASSMTDMYNSPLHF | TGTGCCAGTAGTATGACGGACATGTATAATTCACCCCTCCACTTT
TRBD1 | TRBJ2-5 | once | TRBV29-1 | CSVYRGPQETQYF | TGCAGCGTATACAGGGGCCCACAAGAGACCCAGTACTTC
. | TRBJ1-4 | . | TRBV5-1 | CASSLGTGNEKLFF | TGCGCCAGCAGCTTGGGGACGGGAAATGAAAAACTGTTTTTT
TRBD1 | TRBJ2-3 | . | TRBV5-4 | CASSWYGTGGSGTDTQYF | TGTGCCAGCAGCTGGTACGGGACAGGGGGTTCGGGCACAGATACGCAGTATTTT
TRBD1 | TRBJ2-7 | few | TRBV18 | CASSLSPRGLDHEQYF | TGTGCCAGCTCACTTAGTCCAAGGGGGCTGGACCACGAGCAGTACTTC
. | TRBJ1-2 | . | TRBV28 | CASSLGQGWGYTF | TGTGCCAGCAGTTTGGGGCAGGGTTGGGGCTACACCTTC
. | TRBJ2-2 | . | TRBV19 | CASSIQATRNTGELFF | TGTGCCAGTAGTATCCAGGCCACGCGGAACACCGGGGAGCTGTTTTTT
TRBD2 | TRBJ2-5 | . | TRBV6-2/TRBV6-3 | CASSFGVRGGLETQYF | TGTGCCAGCAGCTTCGGCGTGCGGGGGGGCTTAGAGACCCAGTACTTC
TRBD1 | TRBJ1-1 | . | TRBV9 | CASSAKQGTEAFF | TGTGCCAGCAGCGCGAAACAGGGGACTGAAGCTTTCTTT
TRBD2 | TRBJ2-1 | . | TRBV12-3/TRBV12-4 | CASNPLAGAEQFF | TGTGCCAGCAACCCACTAGCGGGGGCTGAGCAGTTCTTC
. | TRBJ1-1 | . | TRBV3-1/TRBV3-2 | CASSQGANTEAFF | TGTGCCAGCAGCCAAGGGGCGAACACTGAAGCTTTCTTT
TRBD2 | TRBJ2-7 | . | TRBV10-3 | CAISELAGGFEQYF | TGTGCCATCAGTGAACTAGCGGGGGGATTCGAGCAGTACTTC
. | TRBJ1-3 | once | TRBV4-1 | CASSQDRRFGLEDTIYF | TGCGCCAGCAGCCAAGATCGGAGGTTTGGGTTGGAAGACACCATATATTTT
TRBD1 | TRBJ1-2 | . | TRBV14 | CASSQGAGGRYGYTF | TGTGCCAGCAGCCAAGGAGCAGGGGGCCGGTATGGCTACACCTTC
. | TRBJ2-3 | . | TRBV9 | CASSVAPGLLSSTDTQYF | TGTGCCAGCAGCGTAGCACCTGGACTGCTATCTAGCACAGATACGCAGTATTTT
. | TRBJ1-1 | . | TRBV7-2 | CASSLRTATNTEAFF | TGTGCCAGCAGCTTAAGGACAGCGACGAACACTGAAGCTTTCTTT
. | TRBJ1-1 | . | TRBV3-1/TRBV3-2 | CASSRSGGGNTEAFF | TGTGCCAGCAGCCGAAGCGGGGGCGGGAACACTGAAGCTTTCTTT
TRBD1 | TRBJ2-1 | once | TRBV29-1 | CSVERQGKNEQFF | TGCAGCGTTGAAAGACAGGGGAAGAATGAGCAGTTCTTC
. | TRBJ2-7 | few | TRBV6-2/TRBV6-3 | CASSYARTGISYEQYF | TGTGCCAGCAGTTACGCGCGGACGGGAATCTCCTACGAGCAGTACTTC
TRBD1 | TRBJ2-7 | . | TRBV19 | CAITGQVFYEQYF | TGTGCCATCACGGGACAGGTATTTTACGAGCAGTACTTC
TRBD1 | TRBJ2-3 | few | TRBV5-1 | CASSLGTGDTQYF | TGCGCCAGCAGCTTGGGGACAGGGGATACGCAGTATTTT
. | TRBJ2-3 | . | TRBV4-2 | CASSQVERLGDTQYF | TGTGCCAGCAGCCAAGTAGAGAGGTTGGGAGATACGCAGTATTTT
. | TRBJ2-7 | . | TRBV7-2 | CASSSPGRDYEQYF | TGTGCCAGCAGCTCCCCAGGCAGAGACTACGAGCAGTACTTC
TRBD1 | TRBJ2-2 | once | TRBV3-1/TRBV3-2 | CASSPNLPGQAGELFF | TGTGCCAGCAGCCCTAACCTCCCCGGACAGGCCGGGGAGCTGTTTTTT
TRBD1 | TRBJ2-7 | . | TRBV15 | CATSRETGSGSYEQYF | TGTGCCACCAGCAGGGAGACAGGGTCGGGCTCCTACGAGCAGTACTTC
. | TRBJ2-3 | . | TRBV10-3 | CAISDPTKGTDTQYF | TGTGCCATCAGTGACCCTACAAAGGGGACAGATACGCAGTATTTT
. | TRBJ2-7 | few | TRBV6-2/TRBV6-3 | CASSHLGGFGQYF | TGTGCCAGCAGTCACCTTGGGGGGTTCGGGCAGTACTTC
TRBD1 | TRBJ2-1 | . | TRBV2 | CASRPRTGARDEQFF | TGTGCCAGCAGACCCCGGACAGGGGCTAGGGATGAGCAGTTCTTC
TRBD2 | TRBJ2-3 | . | TRBV4-1 | CASSQGPLRGGGATDTQYF | TGCGCCAGCAGCCAAGGTCCACTAAGGGGCGGGGGGGCAACAGATACGCAGTATTTT
. | TRBJ2-5 | . | TRBV5-6 | CASSFRETQYF | TGTGCCAGCAGCTTTCGGGAGACCCAGTACTTC
. | TRBJ2-3 | . | TRBV3-1/TRBV3-2 | CASSQFQGFTDTQYF | TGTGCCAGCAGCCAATTTCAGGGATTCACAGATACGCAGTATTTT
. | TRBJ1-1 | . | TRBV5-1 | CASSSETGNTEAFF | TGCGCCAGCAGCTCAGAAACAGGGAACACTGAAGCTTTCTTT
TRBD2 | TRBJ2-5 | . | TRBV7-2 | CASSFLIAGGRETQYF | TGTGCCAGCAGCTTCTTGATAGCGGGGGGGCGGGAGACCCAGTACTTC
. | TRBJ2-3 | . | TRBV9 | CASSVSVVSDTQYF | TGTGCCAGCAGCGTATCAGTTGTCTCAGATACGCAGTATTTT
. | TRBJ1-5 | . | TRBV6-6 | CASSYADQPQHF | TGTGCCAGCAGTTACGCGGATCAGCCCCAGCATTTT
TRBD1 | TRBJ2-3 | . | TRBV19 | CASSDRGITDTQYF | TGTGCCAGTAGCGACAGGGGGATCACAGATACGCAGTATTTT
TRBD2 | TRBJ2-1 | few | TRBV5-1 | CASSSSGTSGFRQFF | TGCGCCAGCAGCTCCTCCGGGACTAGCGGATTTCGGCAGTTCTTC
. | TRBJ2-5 | once | TRBV5-4 | CASSYGTPQETQYF | TGTGCCAGCAGCTACGGGACACCTCAAGAGACCCAGTACTTC
TRBD2 | TRBJ2-3 | . | TRBV18 | CASSLFGLAGGPSTDTQYF | TGTGCCAGCTCATTATTCGGACTAGCGGGGGGCCCGAGCACAGATACGCAGTATTTT
TRBD1 | TRBJ1-4 | . | TRBV10-3 | CAISAGGDEKLFF | TGTGCCATCAGTGCAGGGGGCGATGAAAAACTGTTTTTT
. | TRBJ2-3 | . | TRBV6-2/TRBV6-3 | CASSYALGQDGDTDTQYF | TGTGCCAGCAGTTACGCCCTAGGACAAGACGGAGACACAGATACGCAGTATTTT
. | TRBJ2-5 | . | TRBV6-5 | CASGREQETQYF | TGTGCCAGCGGGAGAGAGCAAGAGACCCAGTACTTC
. | TRBJ1-1 | . | TRBV19 | CASSITPGGTEAFF | TGTGCCAGTAGTATAACTCCGGGGGGGACTGAAGCTTTCTTT
TRBD1 | TRBJ2-7 | . | TRBV4-3 | CASSQVAGQVGLYEQYF | TGCGCCAGCAGCCAAGTGGCGGGACAGGTGGGCCTCTACGAGCAGTACTTC
TRBD2 | TRBJ2-3 | . | TRBV24-1 | CATSTAGVTDTQYF | TGTGCCACCAGCACCGCGGGGGTCACAGATACGCAGTATTTT
. | TRBJ1-2 | . | TRBV2 | CASTGVGGRNYGYTF | TGTGCCAGCACCGGGGTCGGGGGGCGAAACTATGGCTACACCTTC
TRBD2 | TRBJ2-3 | . | TRBV5-1 | CASSSPTSGGASTDTQYF | TGCGCCAGCAGCTCGCCTACTAGCGGGGGGGCGAGCACAGATACGCAGTATTTT